A selection of T cell receptor beta chains follows, all from one sample in a study of shared clonotypes between healthy human individuals. TCRdb's table, derived via immunoSEQ multiplex PCR, lists solely in-frame clones and lacks some. In the table there are around 1,900,000 clones, around 93% of which are singletons. The specimen was naive CD8+ T cells from PBMCs. These TCRs come from a man aged 18 to 35 in good health. Some clones in this sample may be carry-over from other donors' samples. Each CDR3 is given with its conserved first and last residue.

V gene	CDR3 protein
TRBV11-2	CASSLALTGNTEAFF
TRBV2	CASRGQGALLSGNQPQHF
TRBV11-2	CASSSEPHPLTGEQYF
TRBV11-2	CASSGEGQGNTDTQYF
TRBV2	CASCGPLDRAGGEKLFF
TRBV7-9	CASSLVSGRYGGELFF
TRBV6-5	CASSLSGQPQHF
TRBV5-1	CASSLPRDRVTNEQFF
TRBV7-9	CASSDGTHERDTQYF
TRBV27	CASSRLRGSDHYGYTF
TRBV20-1	CSAIDNEQFF
TRBV28	CASSPGRGRSYEQYF
TRBV25-1	CASSEARGDTEAFF
TRBV7-9	CASSLARQPNEKLFF
TRBV21-1	CASSPRPRDRVLNEQFF
TRBV19	CASTGTGASYEQYF
TRBV29-1	CSVESGRAAYNEQFF
TRBV27	CASSLFGGVNYGYTF
TRBV27	CASSPRGVGGYTF
TRBV28	CASSLYTVNYNEQFF
TRBV18	CASSPAPYTDTQYF
TRBV9	CASSPNSGSSYNEQFF
TRBV28	CASSLSRAAGETQYF
TRBV19	CASSPGKGTVYEQYF
TRBV4-2	CASSQVGFKVLDSYEQYF
TRBV7-9	CASSPPAPSPGYTF
TRBV29-1	CSVELSGTYEQYF
TRBV27	CASSSTVDTYEQYF
TRBV2	CASSAQGSSYEQYF
TRBV5-4	CASSLGAGGRDEQFF
TRBV19	CASSIYGGNNQPQHF
TRBV5-8	CASSLRVTNPYEQYF
TRBV28	CASSFSPLISPNQPQHF
TRBV7-6	CASSLSPPGSGTEAFF
TRBV5-1	CASSLELNSPLHF
TRBV28	CASNPLRDTGHEKLFF
TRBV28	CASSSDRGSQPQHF
TRBV14	CASSQLLGPEAFF
TRBV30	CAWSIGTTRNEQFF
TRBV7-9	CASSLDRGNQPQHF
TRBV7-9	CASSSRDYPNNEQFF
TRBV28	CASTGTGGSYEQYF
TRBV10-3	CAITQGLAGPYGNEQFF
TRBV27	CASSPQGGQSTDTQYF
TRBV7-8	CASSLPETQYF
TRBV29-1	CSVGNPLKSGLSGANVLTF
TRBV28	CASSLGRRPGSTEAFF
TRBV2	CASSEAGGKRVKSYEQYF
TRBV19	CASSPNSYEQYF
TRBV4-1	CASSQGLKQETQYF
TRBV28	CASSLGQESSYNEQFF
TRBV28	CASSFQDPGGNYGYTF
TRBV27	CASSLGTSVTGELFF